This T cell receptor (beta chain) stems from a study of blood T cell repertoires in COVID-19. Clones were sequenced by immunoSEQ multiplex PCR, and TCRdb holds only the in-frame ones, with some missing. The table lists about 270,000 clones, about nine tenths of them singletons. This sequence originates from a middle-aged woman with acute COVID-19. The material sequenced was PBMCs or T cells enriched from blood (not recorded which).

In DNA, the CDR3 is TGCGCCAGCAGCTGGACAGTGGGATGGGAAGCTTTCTTT. This encodes CASSWTVGWEAFF. The rearrangement joins TRBV5-1 to TRBJ1-1; a possible D gene is TRBD1 (6 bases). The V end was cut by 3 bases, the J end by 8 bases, with 14 bases between. Germline assignment: CDR1 SGHRS and CDR2 YFSETQ. The CDR3 runs 13 residues.